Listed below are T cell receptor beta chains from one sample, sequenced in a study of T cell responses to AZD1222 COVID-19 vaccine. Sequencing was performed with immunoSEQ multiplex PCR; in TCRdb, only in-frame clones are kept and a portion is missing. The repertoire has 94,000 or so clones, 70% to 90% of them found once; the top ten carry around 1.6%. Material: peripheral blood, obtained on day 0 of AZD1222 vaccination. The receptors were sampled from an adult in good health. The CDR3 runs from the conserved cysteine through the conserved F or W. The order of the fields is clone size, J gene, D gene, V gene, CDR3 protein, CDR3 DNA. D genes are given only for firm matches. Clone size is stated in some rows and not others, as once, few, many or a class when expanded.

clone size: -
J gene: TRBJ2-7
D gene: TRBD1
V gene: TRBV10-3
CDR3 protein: CAINAGGLNEQYF
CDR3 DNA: TGTGCCATCAACGCAGGGGGCCTCAACGAGCAGTACTTC

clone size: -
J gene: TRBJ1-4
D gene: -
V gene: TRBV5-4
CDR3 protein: CASSLDLGDEKLFF
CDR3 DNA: TGTGCCAGCAGCTTGGACCTCGGGGATGAAAAACTGTTTTTT

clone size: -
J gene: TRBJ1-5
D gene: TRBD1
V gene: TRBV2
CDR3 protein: CASRDGTASNQPQHF
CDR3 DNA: TGTGCCAGCAGGGACGGGACAGCTAGCAATCAGCCCCAGCATTTT

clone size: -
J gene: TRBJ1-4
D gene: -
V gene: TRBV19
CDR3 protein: CASTHFRDTPAGEKLFF
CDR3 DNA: TGTGCCAGTACCCATTTCCGGGACACCCCAGCCGGTGAAAAACTGTTTTTT

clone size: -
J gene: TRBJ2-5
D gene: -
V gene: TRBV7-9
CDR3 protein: CASSQGVWSDLQETQYF
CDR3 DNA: TGTGCCAGCAGCCAAGGGGTTTGGTCGGACCTTCAAGAGACCCAGTACTTC

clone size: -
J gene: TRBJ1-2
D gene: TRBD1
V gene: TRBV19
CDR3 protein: CASDRTGYGYTF
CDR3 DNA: TGTGCCAGCGACCGGACAGGCTATGGCTACACCTTC

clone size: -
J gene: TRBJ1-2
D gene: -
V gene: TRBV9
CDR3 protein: CASSVGSANYGYTF
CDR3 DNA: TGTGCCAGCAGCGTAGGAAGTGCTAACTATGGCTACACCTTC

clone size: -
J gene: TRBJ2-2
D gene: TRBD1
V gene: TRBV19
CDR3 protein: CASNRQGDTGELFF
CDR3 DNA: TGTGCCAGTAACCGACAGGGTGACACCGGGGAGCTGTTTTTT

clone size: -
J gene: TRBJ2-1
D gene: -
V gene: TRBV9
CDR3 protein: CASSVGENEQFF
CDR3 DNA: TGTGCCAGCAGCGTAGGGGAGAATGAGCAGTTCTTC

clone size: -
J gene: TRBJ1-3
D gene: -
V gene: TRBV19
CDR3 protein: CASSPTRTAGSGNTIYF
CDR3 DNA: TGTGCCAGTAGTCCCACTCGTACGGCCGGCTCTGGAAACACCATATATTTT

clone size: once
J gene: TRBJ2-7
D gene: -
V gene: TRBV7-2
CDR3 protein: CASSLQVGPYEQYF
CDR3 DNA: TGTGCCAGCAGCTTACAGGTGGGCCCCTACGAGCAGTACTTC

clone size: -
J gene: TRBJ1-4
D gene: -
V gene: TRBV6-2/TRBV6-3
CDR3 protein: CASSQSEKLFF
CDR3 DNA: TGTGCCAGCAGCCAGTCGGAAAAACTGTTTTTT

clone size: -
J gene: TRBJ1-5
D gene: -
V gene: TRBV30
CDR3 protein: CAWSAPRDQPQHF
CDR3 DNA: TGTGCCTGGAGTGCTCCCAGGGATCAGCCCCAGCATTTT

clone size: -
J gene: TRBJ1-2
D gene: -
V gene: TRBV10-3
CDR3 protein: CAISDRDWPYGYTF
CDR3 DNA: TGTGCCATCAGCGACAGAGATTGGCCCTATGGCTACACCTTC

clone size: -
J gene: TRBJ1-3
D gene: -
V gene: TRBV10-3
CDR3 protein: CAISEAGSGNTIYF
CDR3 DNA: TGTGCCATCAGTGAGGCGGGCTCTGGAAACACCATATATTTT

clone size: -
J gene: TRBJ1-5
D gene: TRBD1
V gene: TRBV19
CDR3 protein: CASSSQGEGQPQHF
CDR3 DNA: TGTGCCAGTAGTTCACAGGGGGAAGGCCAGCCCCAGCATTTT

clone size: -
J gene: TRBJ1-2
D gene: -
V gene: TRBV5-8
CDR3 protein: CASSPRTYNYGYTF
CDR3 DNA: TGTGCCAGCAGCCCACGGACCTATAACTATGGCTACACCTTC

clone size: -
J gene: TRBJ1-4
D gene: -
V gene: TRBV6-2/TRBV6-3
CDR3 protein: CASSGVTEKLFF
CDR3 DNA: TGTGCCAGCAGTGGGGTAACGGAAAAACTGTTTTTT

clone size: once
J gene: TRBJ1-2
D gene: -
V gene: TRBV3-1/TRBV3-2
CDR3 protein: CASSGGDLWGYTF
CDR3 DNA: TGTGCCAGCAGTGGTGGGGACCTCTGGGGCTACACCTTC

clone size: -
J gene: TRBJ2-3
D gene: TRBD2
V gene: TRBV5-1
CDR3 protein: CASSQEAGAYTDTQYF
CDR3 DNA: TGCGCCAGCAGCCAAGAAGCGGGGGCATACACAGATACGCAGTATTTT

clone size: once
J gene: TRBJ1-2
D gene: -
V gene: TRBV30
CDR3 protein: CAWSVLGAINYGYTF
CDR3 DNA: TGTGCCTGGAGTGTACTAGGAGCAATCAACTATGGCTACACCTTC

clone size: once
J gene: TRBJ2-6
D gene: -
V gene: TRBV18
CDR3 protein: CASSSTRPGDSGANVLTF
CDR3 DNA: TGTGCCAGCTCGAGTACGCGTCCGGGGGACTCTGGGGCCAACGTCCTGACTTTC

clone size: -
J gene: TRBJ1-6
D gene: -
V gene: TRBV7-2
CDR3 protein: CASSLDLLPLHF
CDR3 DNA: TGTGCCAGCAGCTTAGACCTCTTACCCCTCCACTTT

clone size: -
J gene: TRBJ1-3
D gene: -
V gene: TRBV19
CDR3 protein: CASRGQSGNTIYF
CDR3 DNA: TGTGCCAGTAGGGGCCAGTCTGGAAACACCATATATTTT

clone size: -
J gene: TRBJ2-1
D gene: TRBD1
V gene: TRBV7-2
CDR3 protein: CASIDRVSVGEQFF
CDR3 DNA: TGTGCCAGCATCGACAGGGTATCGGTAGGCGAGCAGTTCTTC

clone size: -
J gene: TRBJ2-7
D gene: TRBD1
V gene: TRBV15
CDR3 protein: CATSRTYFVQGAGEQYF
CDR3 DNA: TGTGCCACCAGCAGGACCTACTTCGTACAGGGGGCGGGTGAGCAGTACTTC

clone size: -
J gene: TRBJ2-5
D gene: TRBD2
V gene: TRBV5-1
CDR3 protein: CASSLAPSGGDGTQYF
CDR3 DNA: TGCGCCAGCAGCTTGGCCCCCAGCGGGGGGGACGGGACCCAGTACTTC

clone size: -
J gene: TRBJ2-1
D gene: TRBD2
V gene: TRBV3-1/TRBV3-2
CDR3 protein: CASSQDWTSTYNEQFF
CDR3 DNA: TGTGCCAGCAGCCAAGACTGGACTAGCACCTACAATGAGCAGTTCTTC

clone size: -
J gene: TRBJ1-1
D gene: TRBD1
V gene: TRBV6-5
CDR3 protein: CASRELPRDRQAFF
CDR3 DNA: TGTGCCAGCAGGGAGCTCCCCCGGGACAGACAAGCTTTCTTT

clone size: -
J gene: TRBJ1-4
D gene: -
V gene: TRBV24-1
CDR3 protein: CATSEEIGTNEKLFF
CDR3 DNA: TGTGCCACCAGCGAAGAGATAGGGACTAATGAAAAACTGTTTTTT

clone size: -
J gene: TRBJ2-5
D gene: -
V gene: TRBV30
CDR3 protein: CAWSAVWETQYF
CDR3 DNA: TGTGCCTGGAGTGCGGTATGGGAGACCCAGTACTTC

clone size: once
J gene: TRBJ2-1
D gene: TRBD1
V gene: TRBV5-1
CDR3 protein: CASSSGDNAGGYNEQFF
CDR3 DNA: TGCGCCAGCAGCTCCGGGGACAACGCAGGGGGCTACAATGAGCAGTTCTTC

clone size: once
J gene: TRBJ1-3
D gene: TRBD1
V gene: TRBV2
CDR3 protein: CASSGQGVSGNTIYF
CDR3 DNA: TGTGCCAGCAGTGGACAGGGAGTCTCTGGAAACACCATATATTTT

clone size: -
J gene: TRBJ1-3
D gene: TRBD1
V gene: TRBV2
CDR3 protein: CASSLTGVRNTIYF
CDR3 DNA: TGTGCCAGCAGTCTGACAGGGGTCAGAAACACCATATATTTT

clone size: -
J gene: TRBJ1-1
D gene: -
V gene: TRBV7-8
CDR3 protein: CASSPAAGTRNTEAFF
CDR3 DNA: TGTGCCAGCAGCCCCGCGGCAGGGACTCGTAACACTGAAGCTTTCTTT

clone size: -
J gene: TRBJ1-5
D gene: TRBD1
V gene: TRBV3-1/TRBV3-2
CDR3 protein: CASSQKGQGNQPQHF
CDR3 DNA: TGTGCCAGCAGCCAAAAGGGACAGGGCAATCAGCCCCAGCATTTT

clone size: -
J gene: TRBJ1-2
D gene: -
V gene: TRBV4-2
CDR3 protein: CASSQNYGYNYGYTF
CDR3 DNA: TGTGCCAGCAGCCAAAATTACGGTTACAACTATGGCTACACCTTC

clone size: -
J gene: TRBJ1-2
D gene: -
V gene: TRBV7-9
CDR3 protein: CASSFGILYGYTF
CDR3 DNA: TGTGCCAGCAGCTTCGGGATCCTCTATGGCTACACCTTC

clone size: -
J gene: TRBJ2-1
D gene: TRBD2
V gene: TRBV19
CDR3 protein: CASSIWRGWGNEQFF
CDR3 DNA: TGTGCCAGTAGTATCTGGCGGGGGTGGGGGAATGAGCAGTTCTTC

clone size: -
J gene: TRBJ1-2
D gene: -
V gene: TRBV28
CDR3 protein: CASSPTGGSRGYGYTF
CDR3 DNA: TGTGCCAGCAGTCCAACTGGAGGGTCGAGGGGCTATGGCTACACCTTC